This T cell receptor beta chain was identified in a study of human T cells and chemical hapten exposure. Findings and caveats of the study: No alteration of TCRs above 1 in 1000 frequency was seen with DPC sensitization.

Time point in this sample: patch test 1, 2 weeks after DPC sensitization. Treatment given: therapeutic diphenylcyclopropenone sensitization with weekly scalp DPC. The drawing of blood occurred before each patch test was applied. On this clonotype: Its antigen is unknown.

V was clipped by 6 bases and J by 2 bases, with 16 bases between them. CDR3 size: 15 residues. CDR1 is MNHEY and CDR2 is SMNVEV in the germline V gene (reference sequence). Individual cDNA molecules in this library carried unique molecular identifiers. TCRdb independently ran MiXCR on the RACE reads; one entry per CDR3 protein. The sample records around 150,000 distinct CDR3 sequences, roughly 15% being singletons. The material was whole blood, obtained in connection with sensitization to the hapten diphenylcyclopropenone (DPC). The receptor comes from a woman under 40 with alopecia areata. Some clones in this sample may be carry-over from other donors' samples. The chain uses TRBV27 and TRBJ1-2; possible D gene TRBD1, 6 bases. As DNA, the CDR3 is TGTGCCAGCAGCCCAATCGGCGGGACAAACTATGGCTACACCTTC. It specifies CASSPIGGTNYGYTF.